The T cell receptor (beta chain) described here comes from a study of OX40 agonist ivuxolimab in advanced cancers. Study information: Having had anti-PD-1, anti-PD-L1 or anti-CTLA-4 therapy before was allowed, and about 40% had some.

The method was immunoSEQ multiplex PCR; TCRdb's version includes in-frame clones alone and lacks a portion of them. The sample holds about 37,000 clones, 70% to 85% seen once. This clone was seen a handful of times. The antigen is undetermined. Study outcomes and limitations: In a subset of nonresponders, normalized T-cell clonal expansion was also low. CD4+ T cells averaged fewer expanded clones than CD8+ T cells.

The ends lost 8 bases at V and 6 bases at J; junction bases unmatched: 9. The germline V gene encodes CDR1 SQVTM and CDR2 ANQGSEA. The CDR3 is 12 residues long. The chain uses TRBV29-1 and TRBJ2-7; 8 bases line up with TRBD2. Material: CD4+ or CD8+ T cells sorted from blood, obtained in a trial of the OX40 agonist ivuxolimab. The source is an adult with an advanced solid tumor such as melanoma, head and neck, liver or kidney cancer. The CDR3 DNA follows: TGCAGCTTCCTATTTGCGGGAGGCGAGCAGTACTTC. It codes for CSFLFAGGEQYF.